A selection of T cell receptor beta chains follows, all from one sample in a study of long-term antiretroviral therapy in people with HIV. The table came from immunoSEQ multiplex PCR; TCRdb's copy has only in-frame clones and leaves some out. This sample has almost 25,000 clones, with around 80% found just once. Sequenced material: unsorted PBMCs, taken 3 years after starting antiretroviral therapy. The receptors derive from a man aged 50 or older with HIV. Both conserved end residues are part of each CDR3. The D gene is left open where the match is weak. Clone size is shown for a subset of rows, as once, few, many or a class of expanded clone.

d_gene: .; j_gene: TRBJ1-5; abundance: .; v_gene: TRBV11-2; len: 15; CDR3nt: TGTGCCAGCAGCTTAGGGGCAGGGGAGAGTCAGCCCCAGCATTTT; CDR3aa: CASSLGAGESQPQHF
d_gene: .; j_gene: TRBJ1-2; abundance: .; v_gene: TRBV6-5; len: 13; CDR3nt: TGTGCCAGCACCCAGCGGGGGAACTATGGCTACACCTTC; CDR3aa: CASTQRGNYGYTF
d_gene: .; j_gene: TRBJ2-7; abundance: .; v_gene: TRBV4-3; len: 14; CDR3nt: TGCGCCAGCAGCCAAGCCCGGGGGTGGTACGAGCAGTACTTC; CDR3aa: CASSQARGWYEQYF
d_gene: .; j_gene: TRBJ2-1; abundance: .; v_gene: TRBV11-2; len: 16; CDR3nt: TGTGCCAGCAGCCAAATCTCAGGGTTGGGGAACAATGAGCAGTTCTTC; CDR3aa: CASSQISGLGNNEQFF
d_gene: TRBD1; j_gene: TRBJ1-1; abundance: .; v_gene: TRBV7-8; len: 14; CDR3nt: TGTGCCAGCAGCGCCTCGACAGGGGCCACTGAAGCTTTCTTT; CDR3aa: CASSASTGATEAFF
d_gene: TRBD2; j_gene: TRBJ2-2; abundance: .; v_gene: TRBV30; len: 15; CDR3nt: TGTGCCTGGAGTGTCGGGCTAGCGGTCGCCGGGGAGCTGTTTTTT; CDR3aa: CAWSVGLAVAGELFF
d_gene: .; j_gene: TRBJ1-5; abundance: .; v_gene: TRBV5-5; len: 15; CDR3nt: TGTGCCAGCAGCTTAGGCCACACTTTAAGACAGCCCCAGCATTTT; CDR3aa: CASSLGHTLRQPQHF
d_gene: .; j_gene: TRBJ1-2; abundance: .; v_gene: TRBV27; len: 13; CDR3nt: TGTGCCAGCAGTTTATCGCCCAGGGTTGGCTACACCTTC; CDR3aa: CASSLSPRVGYTF
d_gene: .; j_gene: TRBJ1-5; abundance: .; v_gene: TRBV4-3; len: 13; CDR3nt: TGCGCCAGCAGCCAAGTCCGAGATCAGCCCCAGCATTTT; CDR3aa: CASSQVRDQPQHF
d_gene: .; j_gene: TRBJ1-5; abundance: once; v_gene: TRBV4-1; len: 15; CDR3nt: TGCGCCAGCAGCCGAGATAAAGGTTATGCGCAGCCCCAGCATTTT; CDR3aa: CASSRDKGYAQPQHF
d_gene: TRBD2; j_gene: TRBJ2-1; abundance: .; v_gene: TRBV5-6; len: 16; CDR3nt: TGTGCCAGCAGCTTCAAGACTAGCGTGTTGGGGAATGAGCAGTTCTTC; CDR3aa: CASSFKTSVLGNEQFF
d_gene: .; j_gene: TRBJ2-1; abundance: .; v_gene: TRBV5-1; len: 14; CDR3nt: TGCGCCAGCAGCTTGGTGGCAGGGGTGGATGAGCAGTTCTTC; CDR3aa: CASSLVAGVDEQFF
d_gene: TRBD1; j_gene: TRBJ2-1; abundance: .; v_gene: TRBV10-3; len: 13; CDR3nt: TGTGCCATCAGGGAAGGGACAGGGCTGGCAGGGGTCTTC; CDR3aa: CAIREGTGLAGVF
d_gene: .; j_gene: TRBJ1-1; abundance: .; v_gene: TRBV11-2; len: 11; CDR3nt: TGTGCCGGGGCGGTGGGGCGCAAAGCTTTCTTT; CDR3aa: CAGAVGRKAFF
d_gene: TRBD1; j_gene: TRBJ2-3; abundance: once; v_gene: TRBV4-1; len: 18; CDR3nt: TGCGCCAGCAGCCAAGATAAGGGACAGGGATTCGGCACAGATACGCAGTATTTT; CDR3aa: CASSQDKGQGFGTDTQYF
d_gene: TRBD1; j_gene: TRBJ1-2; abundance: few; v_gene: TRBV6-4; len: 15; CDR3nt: TGTGCCAGCAGTGCCCGGACAGGGGGCTTTGATGGCTACACCTTC; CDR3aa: CASSARTGGFDGYTF
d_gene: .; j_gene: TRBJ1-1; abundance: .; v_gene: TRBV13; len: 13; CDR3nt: TGTGCCAGCAGCTTAGTGGGTTACAGTGAAGCTTTCTTT; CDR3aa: CASSLVGYSEAFF
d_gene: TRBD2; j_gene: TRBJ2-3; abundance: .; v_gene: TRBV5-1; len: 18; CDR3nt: TGCGCCAGCAGCTTGGTCCCCCGGGCTAGCGGGCTGGGGGATACGCAGTATTTT; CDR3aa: CASSLVPRASGLGDTQYF
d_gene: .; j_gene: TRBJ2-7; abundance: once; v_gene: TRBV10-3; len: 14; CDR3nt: TGTGCCATCAGTGAGTCTGATACAAGGGGAGAGCAGTACTTC; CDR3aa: CAISESDTRGEQYF
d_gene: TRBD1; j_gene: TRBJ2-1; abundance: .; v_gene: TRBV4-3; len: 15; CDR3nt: TGCGCCAGCAGCCAAGGGGACAGGGACCTCAATGAGCAGTTCTTC; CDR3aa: CASSQGDRDLNEQFF
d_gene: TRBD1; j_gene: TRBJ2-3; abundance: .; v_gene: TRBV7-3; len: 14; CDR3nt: TGTGCCAGCAGCCCTGGACAGGGGACAGATACGCAGTATTTT; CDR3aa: CASSPGQGTDTQYF
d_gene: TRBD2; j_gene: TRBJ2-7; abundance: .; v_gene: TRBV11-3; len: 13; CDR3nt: TGTGCCAGCAGCTTGGCGGGGGCCTACGAGCAGTACTTC; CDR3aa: CASSLAGAYEQYF
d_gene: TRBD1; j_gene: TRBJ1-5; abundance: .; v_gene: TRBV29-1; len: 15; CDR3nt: TGCAGCGCCCCTGTCTGGGACAGGGGGCGGCAGCCCCAGCATTTT; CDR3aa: CSAPVWDRGRQPQHF
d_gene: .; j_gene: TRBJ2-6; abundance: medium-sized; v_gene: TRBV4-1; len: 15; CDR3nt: TGCGCCAGCAGCCAAACGAGGGGTGTGGCCAACGTCCTGACTTTC; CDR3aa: CASSQTRGVANVLTF
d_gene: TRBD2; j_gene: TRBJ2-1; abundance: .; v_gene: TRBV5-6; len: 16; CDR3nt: TGTGCCAGCAGCCTCCGGAGGACTAGCGGTTACAATGAGCAGTTCTTC; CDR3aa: CASSLRRTSGYNEQFF
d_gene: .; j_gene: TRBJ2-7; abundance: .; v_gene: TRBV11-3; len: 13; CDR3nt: TGTGCCAGCAGCTTTGGCGGATCCTACGAGCAGTACTTC; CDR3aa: CASSFGGSYEQYF
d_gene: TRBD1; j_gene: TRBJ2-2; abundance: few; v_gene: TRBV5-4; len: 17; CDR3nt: TGTGCCAGCAGCGTGACCTTACAGGGGGCTAACACCGGGGAGCTGTTTTTT; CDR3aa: CASSVTLQGANTGELFF
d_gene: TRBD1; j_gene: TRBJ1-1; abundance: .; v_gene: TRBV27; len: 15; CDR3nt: TGTGCCAGCAGTTTTTCGGACAGGGTGAACACTGAAGCTTTCTTT; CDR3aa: CASSFSDRVNTEAFF
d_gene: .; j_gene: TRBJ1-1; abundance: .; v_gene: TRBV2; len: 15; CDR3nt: TGTGCCAGCACCTCGATAGACAGTCAGGGAACTGAAGCTTTCTTT; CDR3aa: CASTSIDSQGTEAFF
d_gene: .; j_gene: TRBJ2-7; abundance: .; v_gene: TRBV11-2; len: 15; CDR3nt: TGTGCCAGCAGCGCACTAACAGGGAGCTCCTACGAGCAGTACTTC; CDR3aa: CASSALTGSSYEQYF
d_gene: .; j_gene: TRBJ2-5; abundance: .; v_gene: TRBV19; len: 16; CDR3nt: TGTGCCAGTAGTATAGATCGTAATGGATTCCAAGAGACCCAGTACTTC; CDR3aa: CASSIDRNGFQETQYF
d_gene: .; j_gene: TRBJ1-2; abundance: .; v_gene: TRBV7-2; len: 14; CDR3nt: TGTGCCAGCAGCTTAGGTGGGCCCCTTTATGGCTACACCTTC; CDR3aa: CASSLGGPLYGYTF
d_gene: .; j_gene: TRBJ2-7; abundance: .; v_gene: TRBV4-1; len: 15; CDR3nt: TGCGCCAGCAGCCAAAGGTGGACGGAACCCTACGAGCAGTACTTC; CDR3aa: CASSQRWTEPYEQYF
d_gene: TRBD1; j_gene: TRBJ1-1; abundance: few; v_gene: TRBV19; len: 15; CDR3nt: TGTGCCAGTATCCCCTCCCAGGGGGAGAACACTGAAGCTTTCTTT; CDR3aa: CASIPSQGENTEAFF
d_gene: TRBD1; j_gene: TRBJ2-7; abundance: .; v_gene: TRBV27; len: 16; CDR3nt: TGTGCCAGCAGCACCTTTGGCCGGACAGGGTCCTACGAGCAGTACTTC; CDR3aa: CASSTFGRTGSYEQYF
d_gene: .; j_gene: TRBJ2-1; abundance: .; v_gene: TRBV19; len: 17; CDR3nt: TGTGCCAGTAGTATAGATCTTGGCGGGCATTCCTACAATGAGCAGTTCTTC; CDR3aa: CASSIDLGGHSYNEQFF
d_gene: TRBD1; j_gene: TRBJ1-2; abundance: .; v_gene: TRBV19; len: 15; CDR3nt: TGTGCCAGTAGTACTACTTCCAGACAGGGCTATGGCTACACCTTC; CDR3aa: CASSTTSRQGYGYTF
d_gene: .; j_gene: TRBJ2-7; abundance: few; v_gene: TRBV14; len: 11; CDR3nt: TGTGCCAGCAGCCAAGGGGGTCTGGCGAACTTC; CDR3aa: CASSQGGLANF
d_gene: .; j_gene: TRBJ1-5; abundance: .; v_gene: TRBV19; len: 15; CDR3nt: TGTGCCAGTAGTACGGTTTGGTATAGCAATCAGCCCCAGCATTTT; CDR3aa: CASSTVWYSNQPQHF
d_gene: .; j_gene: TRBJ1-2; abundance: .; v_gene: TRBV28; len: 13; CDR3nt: TGTGCCAGCAGGGCTAAACTACTCTATGGCTACACCTTC; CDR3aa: CASRAKLLYGYTF
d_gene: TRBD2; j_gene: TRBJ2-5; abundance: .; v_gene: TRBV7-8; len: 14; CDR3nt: TGTGCCAGCAGCTTATCAAGGGAGGGAGAGACCCAGTACTTC; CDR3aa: CASSLSREGETQYF
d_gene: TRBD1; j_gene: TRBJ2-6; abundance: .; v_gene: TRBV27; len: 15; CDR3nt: TGTGCCAGCCGGGACAGGGGAGCTGGGGCCAACGTCCTGACTTTC; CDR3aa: CASRDRGAGANVLTF
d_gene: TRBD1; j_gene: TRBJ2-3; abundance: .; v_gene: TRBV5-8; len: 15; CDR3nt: TGTGCCAGCAGCTCCTCGACAGGGAGCACAGATACGCAGTATTTT; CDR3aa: CASSSSTGSTDTQYF
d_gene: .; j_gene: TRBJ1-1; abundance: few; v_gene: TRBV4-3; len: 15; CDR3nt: TGCGCCAGCAGCCAAGATGGGACACAGAACACTGAAGCTTTCTTT; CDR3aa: CASSQDGTQNTEAFF
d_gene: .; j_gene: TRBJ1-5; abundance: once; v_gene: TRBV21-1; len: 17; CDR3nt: TGTGCCAGCAGCAAAGCGGGCCCCCTTTCATCACATCAGCCCCAGCATTTT; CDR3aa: CASSKAGPLSSHQPQHF
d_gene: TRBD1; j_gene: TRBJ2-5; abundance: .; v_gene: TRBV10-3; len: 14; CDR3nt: TGTGCCATCAGCCAGGGGGTAGGCATAGAGACCCAGTACTTC; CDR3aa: CAISQGVGIETQYF
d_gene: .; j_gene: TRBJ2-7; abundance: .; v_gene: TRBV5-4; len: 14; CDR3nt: TGTGCCAGCAGCTTCGAAGAGAGCTCCTACGAGCAGTACTTC; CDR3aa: CASSFEESSYEQYF
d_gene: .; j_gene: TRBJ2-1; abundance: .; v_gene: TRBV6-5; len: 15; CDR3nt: TGTGCCAGCAGTTACACGGGACTTTACGGAATTGAGCAGTTCTTC; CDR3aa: CASSYTGLYGIEQFF
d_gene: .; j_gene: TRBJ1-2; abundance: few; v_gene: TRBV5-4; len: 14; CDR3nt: TGTGCCAGCAGCTTGGCAGGAGCTAACTATGGCTACACCTTC; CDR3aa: CASSLAGANYGYTF
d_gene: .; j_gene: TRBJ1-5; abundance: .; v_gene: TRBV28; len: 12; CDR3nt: TGTGCCAGCAGTTTATGGCAGGGGCCCCAGCATTTT; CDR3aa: CASSLWQGPQHF
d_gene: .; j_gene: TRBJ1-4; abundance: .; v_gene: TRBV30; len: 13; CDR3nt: TGTGCCTGGAGTGTGAGAGGGGGTGAAAAACTGTTTTTT; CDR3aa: CAWSVRGGEKLFF